This TCR beta chain was captured by sequencing in a study of blood T cell repertoires in COVID-19. As for the study in general: Samples taken during acute and convalescent COVID-19 were collected in the United States, Italy and Spain. T cells, B-cell-depleted T cells, or PBMCs supplied cDNA or gDNA.

This CDR3 comprises 14 residues. V was trimmed by 7 bases and J by 3 bases, leaving 14 bases between them. Germline V gene data show CDR1 as MNHEY and CDR2 as SVGAGI. As handled by the study authors: Reference gene primers were amplified, and this amplification served to estimate nucleated cell counts. The method was immunoSEQ multiplex PCR; TCRdb's version includes in-frame clones alone and lacks a portion of them. The V and J calls and clone size were taken over from that table, and D and trimming were inferred from the DNA. This sample has over 250,000 clones; 65% to 90% occur once, and the top ten carry roughly 14%.

The gene calls are TRBV6-5 and TRBJ2-3, with D possibly being TRBD1 (5 bases). The TCR sequence derives from a human donor in a cohort sampled during active COVID-19. The sequencing input was peripheral blood. The DNA of the CDR3 is TGTGCCAGCATGGGCAGGGTGACGACAGATACGCAGTATTTT. Its protein product is CASMGRVTTDTQYF.